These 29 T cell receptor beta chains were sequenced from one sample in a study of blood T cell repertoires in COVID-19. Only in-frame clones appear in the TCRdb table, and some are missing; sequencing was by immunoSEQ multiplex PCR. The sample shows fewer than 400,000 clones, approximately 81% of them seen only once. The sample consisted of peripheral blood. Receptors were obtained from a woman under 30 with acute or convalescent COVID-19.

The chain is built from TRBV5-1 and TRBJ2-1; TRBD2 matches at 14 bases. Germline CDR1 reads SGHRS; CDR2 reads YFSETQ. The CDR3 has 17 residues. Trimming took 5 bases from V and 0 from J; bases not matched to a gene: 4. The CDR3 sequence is CASSRTSGGSSYNEQFF. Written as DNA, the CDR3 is TGCGCCAGCAGTAGGACTAGCGGGGGGAGCTCCTACAATGAGCAGTTCTTC. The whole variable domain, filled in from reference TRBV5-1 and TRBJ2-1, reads KAGVTQTPRYLIKTRGQQVTLSCSPISGHRSVSWYQQTPGQGLQFLFEYFSETQRNKGNFPGRFSGRQFSNSRSEMNVSTLELGDSALYLCASSRTSGGSSYNEQFFGPGTRLTVL.

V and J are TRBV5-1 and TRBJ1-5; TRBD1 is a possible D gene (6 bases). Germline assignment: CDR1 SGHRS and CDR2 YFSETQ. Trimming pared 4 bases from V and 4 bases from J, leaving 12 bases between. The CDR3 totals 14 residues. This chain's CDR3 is CASSEGDINQPQHF. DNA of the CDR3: TGCGCCAGCAGCGAAGGGGACATTAATCAGCCCCAGCATTTT. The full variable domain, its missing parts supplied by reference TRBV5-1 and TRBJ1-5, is KAGVTQTPRYLIKTRGQQVTLSCSPISGHRSVSWYQQTPGQGLQFLFEYFSETQRNKGNFPGRFSGRQFSNSRSEMNVSTLELGDSALYLCASSEGDINQPQHFGDGTRLSIL.

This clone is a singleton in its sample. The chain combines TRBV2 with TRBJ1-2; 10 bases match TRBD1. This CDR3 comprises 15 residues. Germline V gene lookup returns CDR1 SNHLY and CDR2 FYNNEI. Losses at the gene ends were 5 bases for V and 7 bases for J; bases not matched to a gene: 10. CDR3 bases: TGTGCCAGCAGTACGTGGGGGACAGGGGACCTTGGCTACACCTTC. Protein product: CASSTWGTGDLGYTF. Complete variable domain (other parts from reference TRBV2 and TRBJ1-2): EPEVTQTPSHQVTQMGQEVILRCVPISNHLYFYWYRQILGQKVEFLVSFYNNEISEKSEIFDDQFSVERPDGSNFTLKIRSTKLEDSAMYFCASSTWGTGDLGYTFGSGTRLTVV.

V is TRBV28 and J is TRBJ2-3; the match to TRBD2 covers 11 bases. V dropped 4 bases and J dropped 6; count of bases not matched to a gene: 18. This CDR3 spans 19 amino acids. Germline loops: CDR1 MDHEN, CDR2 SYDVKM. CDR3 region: CASSSPGIAGGPGSDTQYF. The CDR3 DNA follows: TGTGCCAGCAGTTCCCCGGGGATAGCGGGAGGGCCGGGATCGGATACGCAGTATTTT. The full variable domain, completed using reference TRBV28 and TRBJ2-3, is DVKVTQSSRYLVKRTGEKVFLECVQDMDHENMFWYRQDPGLGLRLIYFSYDVKMKEKGDIPEGYSVSREKKERFSLILESASTNQTSMYLCASSSPGIAGGPGSDTQYFGPGTRLTVL.

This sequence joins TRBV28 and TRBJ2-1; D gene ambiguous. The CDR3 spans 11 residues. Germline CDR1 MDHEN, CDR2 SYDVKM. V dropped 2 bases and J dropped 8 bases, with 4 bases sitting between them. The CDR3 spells CASSLRDEQFF. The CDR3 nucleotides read TGTGCCAGCAGTTTACGGGATGAGCAGTTCTTC.

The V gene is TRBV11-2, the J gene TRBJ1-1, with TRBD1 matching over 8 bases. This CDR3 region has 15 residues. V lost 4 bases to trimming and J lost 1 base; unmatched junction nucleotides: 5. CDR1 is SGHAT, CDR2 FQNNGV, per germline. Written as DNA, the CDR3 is TGTGCCAGCAGCTCTTCAGGGGGCTGGAACACTGAAGCTTTCTTT. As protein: CASSSSGGWNTEAFF.

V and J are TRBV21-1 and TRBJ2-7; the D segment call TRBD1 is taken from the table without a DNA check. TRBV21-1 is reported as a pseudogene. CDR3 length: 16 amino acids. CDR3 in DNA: TGTGCCTCTCTCCCAGGGGGGCGTGCGCTTACCTACGAGCAGTACTTC. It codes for CASLPGGRALTYEQYF.

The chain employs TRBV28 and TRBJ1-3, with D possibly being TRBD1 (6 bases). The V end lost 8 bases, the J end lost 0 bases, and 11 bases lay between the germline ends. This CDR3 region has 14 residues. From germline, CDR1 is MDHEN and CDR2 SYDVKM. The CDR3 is CASLGGLSGNTIYF. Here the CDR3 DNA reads TGTGCCAGCCTGGGGGGGCTCTCTGGAAACACCATATATTTT.

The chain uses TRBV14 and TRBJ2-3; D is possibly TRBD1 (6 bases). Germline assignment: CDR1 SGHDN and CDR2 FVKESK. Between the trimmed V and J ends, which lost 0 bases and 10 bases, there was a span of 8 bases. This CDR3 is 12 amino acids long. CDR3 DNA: TGTGCCAGCAGCCAAGAACAGGGATCGCAGTATTTT. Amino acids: CASSQEQGSQYF.

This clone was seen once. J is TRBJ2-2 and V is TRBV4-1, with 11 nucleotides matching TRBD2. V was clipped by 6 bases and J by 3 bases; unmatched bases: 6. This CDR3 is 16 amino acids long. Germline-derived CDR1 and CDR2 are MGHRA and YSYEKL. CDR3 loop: CASRLGLAVHTGELFF. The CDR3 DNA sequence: TGCGCCAGCAGGTTGGGACTAGCGGTCCACACCGGGGAGCTGTTTTTT.

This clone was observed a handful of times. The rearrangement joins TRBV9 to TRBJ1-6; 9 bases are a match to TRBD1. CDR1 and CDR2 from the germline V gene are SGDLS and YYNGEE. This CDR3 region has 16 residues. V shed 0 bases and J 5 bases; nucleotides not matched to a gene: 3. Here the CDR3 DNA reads TGTGCCAGCAGCGTAGGGGGACAGGGCCATAATTCACCCCTCCACTTT. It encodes CASSVGGQGHNSPLHF.

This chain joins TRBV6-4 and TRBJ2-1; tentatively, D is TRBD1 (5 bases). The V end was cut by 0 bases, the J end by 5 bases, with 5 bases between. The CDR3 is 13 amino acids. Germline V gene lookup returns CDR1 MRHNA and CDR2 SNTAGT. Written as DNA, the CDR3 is TGTGCCAGCAGTGACTCGGACAACAATGAGCAGTTCTTC. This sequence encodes CASSDSDNNEQFF.

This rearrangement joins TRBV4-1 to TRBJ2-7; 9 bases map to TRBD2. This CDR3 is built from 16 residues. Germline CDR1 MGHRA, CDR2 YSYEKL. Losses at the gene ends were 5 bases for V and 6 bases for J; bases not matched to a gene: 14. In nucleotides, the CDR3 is TGCGCCAGCAGCGCTGACTCACCGGGACTAGCTGCCGAGCAGTACTTC. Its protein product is CASSADSPGLAAEQYF.

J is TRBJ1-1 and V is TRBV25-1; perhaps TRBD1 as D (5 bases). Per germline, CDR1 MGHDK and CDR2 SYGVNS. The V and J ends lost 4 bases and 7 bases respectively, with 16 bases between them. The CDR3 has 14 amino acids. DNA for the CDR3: TGTGCCAGCAGTGGCCCCGGGACTGACTTTGAAGCTTTCTTT. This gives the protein CASSGPGTDFEAFF.

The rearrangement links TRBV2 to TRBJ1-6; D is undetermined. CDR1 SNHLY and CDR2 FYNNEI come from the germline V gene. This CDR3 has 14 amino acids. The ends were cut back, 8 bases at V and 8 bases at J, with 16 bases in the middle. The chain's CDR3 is CASHQEAAHSPLHF. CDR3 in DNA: TGTGCCAGCCACCAGGAGGCAGCCCATTCACCCCTCCACTTT.

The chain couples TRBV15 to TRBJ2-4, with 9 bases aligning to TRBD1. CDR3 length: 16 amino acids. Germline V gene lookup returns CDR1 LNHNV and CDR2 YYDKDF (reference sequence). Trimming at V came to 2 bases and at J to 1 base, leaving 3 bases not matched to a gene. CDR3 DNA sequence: TGTGCCACCAGCAGACGACAGGGGGAGGCCAAAAACATTCAGTACTTC. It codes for CATSRRQGEAKNIQYF.

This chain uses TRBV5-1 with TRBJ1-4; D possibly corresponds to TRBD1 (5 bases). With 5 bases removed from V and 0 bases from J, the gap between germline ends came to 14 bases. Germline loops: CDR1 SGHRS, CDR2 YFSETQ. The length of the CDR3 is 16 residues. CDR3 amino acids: CASSFQGSATNEKLFF. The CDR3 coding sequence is TGCGCCAGCAGTTTCCAGGGCTCCGCAACTAATGAAAAACTGTTTTTT. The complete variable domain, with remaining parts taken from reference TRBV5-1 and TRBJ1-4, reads KAGVTQTPRYLIKTRGQQVTLSCSPISGHRSVSWYQQTPGQGLQFLFEYFSETQRNKGNFPGRFSGRQFSNSRSEMNVSTLELGDSALYLCASSFQGSATNEKLFFGSGTQLSVL.

The CDR3, as DNA: TGTGCCAGCAGATTCACTAGCGGCACCTACAATGAGCAGTTCTTC. It translates to CASRFTSGTYNEQFF. The chain has TRBV6-5 and TRBJ2-1, with 8 positions matching TRBD2. The germline V gene has CDR1 MNHEY and CDR2 SVGAGI. The CDR3 length is 15 residues. V lost 6 bases to trimming and J lost 2 bases; unmatched junction nucleotides: 6.

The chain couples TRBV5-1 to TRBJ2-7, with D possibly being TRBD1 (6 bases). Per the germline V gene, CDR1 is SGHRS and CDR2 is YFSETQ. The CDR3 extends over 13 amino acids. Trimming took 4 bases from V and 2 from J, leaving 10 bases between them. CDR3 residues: CASSGDNAYEQYF. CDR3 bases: TGCGCCAGCAGCGGGGACAATGCCTACGAGCAGTACTTC.

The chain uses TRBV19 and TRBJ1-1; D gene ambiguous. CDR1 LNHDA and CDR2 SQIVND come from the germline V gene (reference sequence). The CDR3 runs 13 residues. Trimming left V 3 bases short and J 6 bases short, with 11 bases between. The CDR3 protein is CASSIEVVSEAFF. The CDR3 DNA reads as TGTGCCAGTAGTATTGAGGTCGTTTCTGAAGCTTTCTTT.

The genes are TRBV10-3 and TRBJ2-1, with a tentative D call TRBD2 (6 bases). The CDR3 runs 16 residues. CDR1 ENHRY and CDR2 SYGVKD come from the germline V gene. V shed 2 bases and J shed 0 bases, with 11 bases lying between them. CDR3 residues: CAISEAGIPSYNEQFF. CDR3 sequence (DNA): TGTGCCATCAGTGAGGCGGGGATCCCCTCCTACAATGAGCAGTTCTTC.

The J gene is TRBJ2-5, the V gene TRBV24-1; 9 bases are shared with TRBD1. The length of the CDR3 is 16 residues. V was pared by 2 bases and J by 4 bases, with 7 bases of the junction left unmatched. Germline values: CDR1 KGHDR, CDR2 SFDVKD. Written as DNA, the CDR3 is TGTGCCACCAGTGATTGGACCGGGACAGGGAGAGAGACCCAGTACTTC. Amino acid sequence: CATSDWTGTGRETQYF.

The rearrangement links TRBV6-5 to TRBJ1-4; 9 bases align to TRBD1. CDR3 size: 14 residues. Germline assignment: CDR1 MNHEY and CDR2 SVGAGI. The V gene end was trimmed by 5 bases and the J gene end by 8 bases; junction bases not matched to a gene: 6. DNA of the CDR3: TGTGCCAGCAGTAGGGACAGGGAGGACGAAAAACTGTTTTTT. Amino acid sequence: CASSRDREDEKLFF.

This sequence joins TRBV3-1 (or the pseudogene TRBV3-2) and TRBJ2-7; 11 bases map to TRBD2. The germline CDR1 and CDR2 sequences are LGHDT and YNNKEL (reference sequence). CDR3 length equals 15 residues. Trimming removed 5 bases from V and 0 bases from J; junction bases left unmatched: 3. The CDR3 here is CASSTTSGSSYEQYF. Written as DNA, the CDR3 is TGTGCCAGCAGCACCACTAGCGGGAGCTCCTACGAGCAGTACTTC.

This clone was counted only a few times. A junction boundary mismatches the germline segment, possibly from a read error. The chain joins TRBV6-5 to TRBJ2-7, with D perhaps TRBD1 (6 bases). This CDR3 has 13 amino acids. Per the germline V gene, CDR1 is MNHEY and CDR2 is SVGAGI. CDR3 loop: CASSQVQGVFLTF. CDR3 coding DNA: TGTGCCAGCAGCCAGGTACAGGGAGTTTTTCTTACCTTC.

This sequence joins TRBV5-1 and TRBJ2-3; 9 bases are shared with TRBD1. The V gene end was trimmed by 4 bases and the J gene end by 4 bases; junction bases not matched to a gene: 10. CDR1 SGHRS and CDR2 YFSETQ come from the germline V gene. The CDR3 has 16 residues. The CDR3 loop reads CASSLGQGLYSDTQYF. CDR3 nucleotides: TGCGCCAGCAGCCTCGGACAGGGGTTATACTCAGATACGCAGTATTTT.

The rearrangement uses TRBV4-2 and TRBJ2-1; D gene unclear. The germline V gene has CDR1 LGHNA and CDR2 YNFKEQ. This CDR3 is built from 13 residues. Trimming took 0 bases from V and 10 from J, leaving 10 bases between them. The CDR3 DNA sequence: TGTGCCAGCAGCCAAGAGCGGTATGAGGAGCAGTTCTTC. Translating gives CASSQERYEEQFF.

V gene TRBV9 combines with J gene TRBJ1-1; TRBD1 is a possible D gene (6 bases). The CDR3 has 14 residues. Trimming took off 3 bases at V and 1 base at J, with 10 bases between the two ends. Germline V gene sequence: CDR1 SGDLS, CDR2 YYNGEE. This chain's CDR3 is CASSGQATNTEAFF. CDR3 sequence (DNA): TGTGCCAGCAGCGGACAGGCAACGAACACTGAAGCTTTCTTT.

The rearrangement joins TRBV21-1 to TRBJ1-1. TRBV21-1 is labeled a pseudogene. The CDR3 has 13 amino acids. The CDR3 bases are TGTGGAAGGAAACACGCGGCGAACACTGAAGCTTTCTTT. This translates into CGRKHAANTEAFF.